This T cell receptor (beta chain) was found in a study of beta chain features in type 1 diabetes (dated by TCRdb to 2016 to 2019). Regarding the study in general: No differences in mean age, gender distribution, total cell number or subset yield were found between patients and healthy donors. A total of some 100,000,000 sorted cells were examined across all samples, and a strong correlation was observed between cell number per subset and RNA yield. In the study, TCRB repertoires of sorted circulating CD4+ T cell subsets from recently diagnosed type 1 diabetes patients were compared with those of matched healthy donors. Regulatory and stem cell-like memory subsets were obtained from only 8 patients and about eight healthy donors, while naive and central memory subsets were obtained from all 30 or so donors.

Beyond this particular receptor, the publication reports: Fewer insertions and more nucleotide deletions at VDJ recombination sites were observed in patients with type 1 diabetes, implying thymic rearrangement abnormalities. PCR may preferentially amplify shorter templates, but because patient and control samples were amplified and corrected together, any resulting skew would affect both groups equally. Naive, central memory and regulatory TCRB repertoires appeared to be more similar among patients than among healthy donors. Sequencing cDNA rather than genomic DNA could over-represent highly expressing activated cells, although activation and CD3 levels did not differ between groups. A moderate but significant shortening of TCRB CDR3 length was observed in type 1 diabetes patients in all four CD4+ subsets. HLA sub-analyses involved small numbers of individuals, so any influence of HLA type on TCRB rearrangement remained unresolved.

The CDR3 covers 13 residues, taking in both the cysteine and the phenylalanine. Only the CDR3 DNA is retained, 39 bases long and in frame from the first base. V drops 4 bases and J drops 1 base, leaving 5 bases in between. According to the germline V gene, CDR1 reads MNHNS and CDR2 reads SASEGT. Each donor gave one peripheral blood draw, roughly 120 mL on average, collected into heparinised tubes. Using a panel that included CD45RO, CCR7, CD25, CD127, CD95 and CD27, naive, central memory, regulatory and stem cell-like memory CD4+ T cells were sorted on a BD FACSAria II. A purity above 98% was achieved for all sorted populations. Right away, PBMCs were isolated by Lymphoprep density gradient centrifugation and were stained directly, with no culture step. Samples were stained and sorted in pairs, with one healthy donor and one patient per experiment, so that batch effects were minimized. This clone turned up a few times. Its target antigen remains unknown. Qualities for individual bases were not recorded, and no much larger clone is one base off.

The entire isolated RNA was reverse transcribed using the High Capacity cDNA Reverse Transcription Kit, and thus expressed TCRB transcripts were sequenced. Deep immunoSEQ sequencing was performed on naive, central memory and regulatory T cell samples, with an average of around 3.5 million total reads per sample. Sorted cells were lysed in RLT buffer, and RNA was extracted using DNase-treated RNeasy Micro or Mini kits according to cell number. Each cell subset was processed on its own to prevent cross-contamination, while patient and healthy donor samples were processed together. Using the immunoSEQ multiplex PCR, TCRB sequences were amplified from cDNA into 87-bp fragments spanning the CDR3 region. Amplicons were sequenced on the Illumina HiSeq platform. From the authors' description of their analysis: Synthetic template baselines were used to correct PCR bias computationally, reads within Hamming distance 2 were collapsed, and singletons that could not be merged were discarded. By aligning reads against IMGT, V, D and J genes, CDR3 length, and insertions or deletions at six rearrangement sites were assigned. Within each subset, clonotype counts were normalized to the number of sorted cells before true diversity and Gini coefficients were calculated with the tcR R package. Repertoire sharing was quantified using the overlap coefficient calculated on TCRB nucleotide sequences. As a proxy for the pre-selection repertoire, out-of-frame TCRB sequences from naive cells were analyzed. TCRdb stores this immuneACCESS table with in-frame sequences only. Part of the clones is absent; in the studies checked, under half of the shortfall reflects unresolved V genes, and no reason is known for the rest. The V and J calls and clone size come from that table; D and trimming were worked out from the DNA. The sample table lists 250,000 to 300,000 clones, about 23% of them with a count of one. The biggest ten clones account for more than 0.009% of the sample.

The sequencing input was naive CD4+ T cells from blood. Reading the label with the study, this specimen's cell subset or site is: true naive CD4+ T cells. The V and J segments used are TRBV6-1 and TRBJ1-5; there is no confident call for the D gene. This TCR derives from a woman younger than 45 with type 1 diabetes. The encoded CDR3 is CASSGLSNQPQHF. The bases are TGTGCCAGCAGTGGACTAAGCAATCAGCCCCAGCATTTT.